Listed here are 3 T cell receptor beta chains from one sample, sequenced in a study of long-term antiretroviral therapy in people with HIV. Survey level was the resolution at which the v3.0 immunoSEQ assay ran. The method was immunoSEQ multiplex PCR; TCRdb's version includes in-frame clones alone and lacks a portion of them. The table records about 30,000 clones, roughly 93% of them present only once. The sequences come from unsorted PBMCs, collected less than 6.8 years after starting antiretroviral therapy. The receptors stem from a woman aged 40 to 50 with HIV.

The chain has TRBV2 and TRBJ2-1; no clear D. The V and J ends lost 6 bases and 7 bases respectively, with 4 bases between them. CDR3 length equals 10 residues. Germline V gives CDR1 SNHLY, CDR2 FYNNEI. The CDR3 DNA sequence: TGTGCCAGCAGCTGGAATGAGCAGTTCTTC. Protein sequence: CASSWNEQFF.

In its sample, this clone was seen once. The J gene is TRBJ2-7, the V gene TRBV5-4; 10 bases are a match to TRBD1. CDR1 is SGHNT, CDR2 YYREEE, per germline (reference sequence). The V and J ends lost 4 bases and 4 bases, in that order; junction bases with no gene match: 5. CDR3 length: 14 amino acids. CDR3 DNA: TGTGCCAGCAGCCCTGACAGGGGGCCTTACGAGCAGTACTTC. It translates to CASSPDRGPYEQYF.

The rearrangement links TRBV28 to TRBJ2-2; TRBD2 might be the D (6 bases). V lost 5 bases to trimming and J lost 4 bases, with 11 bases between them. CDR1 MDHEN and CDR2 SYDVKM come from the germline V gene. This CDR3 has 14 amino acids. The CDR3 sequence: CASSPGLFTGELFF. The CDR3 bases are TGTGCCAGCAGTCCAGGACTATTCACCGGGGAGCTGTTTTTT.